Following are 20 T cell receptor beta chains from one sample sequenced in a study of identical twins. Using its own MiXCR run on the 5' RACE reads, TCRdb lists one record per CDR3 protein. The sample lists 500,000 to 550,000 distinct CDR3 sequences; under 25% were seen once. These data also formed part of another study, on yellow fever vaccine responses in identical twins.

The sequenced material came from CD4+ T cells sorted from blood. These TCRs come from a woman between 18 and 29 years old in good health.

The V and J genes are TRBV29-1 and TRBJ2-1; D may be TRBD2 (6 bases). The V and J ends lost 8 bases and 2 bases respectively, with 16 bases between them. Germline CDR1 and CDR2: SQVTM and ANQGSEA. The CDR3 is 14 residues long. The CDR3: CSSKLAEAYNEQFF. In DNA, the CDR3 is TGCAGCTCCAAATTAGCGGAGGCCTACAATGAGCAGTTCTTC.

Ten or more counts support this clonotype. This chain uses TRBV10-3 with TRBJ2-1; D not certain. The CDR3 covers 13 residues. Trimming left V 0 bases short and J 8 bases short, with 8 bases between. Germline CDR1 is ENHRY and CDR2 is SYGVKD. The CDR3 DNA reads TGTGCCATCAGTGAGTCGTGGGAAGATGAGCAGTTCTTC. Translated: CAISESWEDEQFF.

This clonotype appeared a few times. The chain employs TRBV6-5 and TRBJ2-1, with D tentatively TRBD1 (8 bases). Germline CDR1 is MNHEY and CDR2 is SVGAGI. The CDR3 has 16 residues. The ends were cut back, 0 bases at V and 5 bases at J, with 14 bases in the middle. DNA for the CDR3: TGTGCCAGCAGTTACTCCTGGACAGGGACTAACAATGAGCAGTTCTTC. It is translated as CASSYSWTGTNNEQFF.

In its sample, this clonotype was seen a few times. The rearrangement joins TRBV11-2 to TRBJ1-1, with D tentatively TRBD1 (6 bases). Germline lookup yields CDR1 SGHAT and CDR2 FQNNGV. V lost 2 bases to trimming and J lost 5 bases, with 9 bases between them. This CDR3 has 13 residues. CDR3 in DNA: TGTGCCAGCAGCTTACTGCAGGGGACTGAAGCTTTCTTT. Encoded protein: CASSLLQGTEAFF.

As concerns this clonotype: A much larger clone is a single base away; this may be a read error. This chain connects TRBV3-1 to TRBJ1-1, with 7 bases lining up with TRBD1. This CDR3 comprises 12 residues. Germline V gene data show CDR1 as LGHDT and CDR2 as YNNKEL (reference sequence). V was clipped by 4 bases and J by 7 bases; unmatched bases: 3. The CDR3 DNA reads as TGTGCCAGCAGCCCCCGGGACAGTGAAGCTTTCTTT. This gives the protein CASSPRDSEAFF.

There are a few counts of this clonotype. The genes are TRBV12-3 or TRBV12-4 and TRBJ1-6, with TRBD1 matching over 8 bases. The CDR3 is 15 residues long. J gave up 9 bases and V 6 bases, and 10 bases lay outside the gene matches. CDR3 nucleotides: TGTGCCAGCAGCCCACAACAGGGGGTGGCTTCACCCCTCCACTTT. Translating gives CASSPQQGVASPLHF.

The chain couples TRBV5-6 to TRBJ1-5; D is possibly TRBD1 (5 bases). Germline CDR1 reads SGHDT; CDR2 reads YYEEEE. Trimming left V 4 bases short and J 2 bases short, with 16 bases between. This CDR3 region has 16 residues. This CDR3 reads CASSRTNGGGNQPQHF. The CDR3 coding sequence is TGTGCCAGCAGCCGAACCAATGGGGGGGGCAATCAGCCCCAGCATTTT.

This clonotype was seen repeatedly, ten times or more. The CDR3 loop is CASRDSPPGNEQFF. The DNA of the CDR3 is TGTGCCAGCAGGGATAGCCCCCCGGGGAATGAGCAGTTCTTC. The chain employs TRBV12-3 or TRBV12-4 and TRBJ2-1, with D possibly matching TRBD2 (5 bases). The CDR3 is made up of 14 amino acids. V shed 6 bases and J shed 7 bases, with 16 bases lying between them.

This clonotype was counted a few times. The rearrangement uses TRBV12-3 or TRBV12-4 and TRBJ2-2, with D perhaps TRBD2 (6 bases). This CDR3 region has 14 residues. V lost 5 bases, J lost 9 bases, and 16 bases lay in between. CDR3 coding DNA: TGTGCCAGCAGTGAGGACTATCTGTATCGGGAGCTGTTTTTT. This codes for CASSEDYLYRELFF.

The chain employs TRBV28 and TRBJ1-5, with TRBD1 matching over 8 bases. The CDR3 runs 15 residues. J lost 7 bases, V lost 5 bases, and 10 bases had no gene match. CDR1 MDHEN and CDR2 SYDVKM come from the germline V gene. The CDR3 region is CASSNGQGRYQPQHF. Here the CDR3 DNA reads TGTGCCAGCAGTAATGGACAGGGACGGTACCAGCCCCAGCATTTT.

This clonotype showed up just a few times. The chain recombines TRBV11-2 with TRBJ2-3; D ambiguous. The CDR3 length is 10 residues. Between the trimmed V and J ends, which lost 5 bases and 9 bases, there was a span of 6 bases. Germline-derived CDR1 and CDR2 are SGHAT and FQNNGV. This CDR3 is CASSHLTQYF. CDR3 bases: TGTGCCAGCAGCCACCTAACGCAGTATTTT.

This clonotype was seen a few times. The chain recombines TRBV18 with TRBJ2-5; D is possibly TRBD1 (6 bases). The CDR3 totals 15 residues. Trimming took off 0 bases at V and 5 bases at J, with 13 bases between the two ends. Germline-derived CDR1 and CDR2 are KGHSH and LQKENI. The CDR3 loop is CASSPPGRGQETQYF. The CDR3 bases are TGTGCCAGCTCACCACCGGGCAGGGGTCAGGAGACCCAGTACTTC.

This chain uses TRBV2 with TRBJ2-1, with D perhaps TRBD2 (7 bases). V lost 7 bases and J lost 9, with 19 bases in between. The CDR3 loop spans 14 amino acids. Germline CDR1 and CDR2: SNHLY and FYNNEI. CDR3 residues: CASILRGATGEQFF. CDR3 nucleotides: TGTGCCAGCATCTTACGGGGGGCGACGGGTGAGCAGTTCTTC.

This clonotype has only a few counts. The rearrangement links TRBV10-3 to TRBJ2-7; 12 bases are shared with TRBD2. The ends lost 3 bases at V and 6 bases at J; junction bases unmatched: 6. CDR1 ENHRY and CDR2 SYGVKD come from the germline V gene. The CDR3 sequence is 15 residues long. The CDR3 nucleotides are TGTGCCATCAGTGAACGACTAGCGGGAGCCGGCGAGCAGTACTTC. It yields the protein CAISERLAGAGEQYF.

The chain carries TRBV20-1 and TRBJ1-5; 7 bases align to TRBD1. The CDR3 spans 16 residues. Germline CDR1 reads DFQATT; CDR2 reads SNEGSKA (reference sequence). The junction had 7 bases not matched to a gene; V was cut back by 1 base and J by 1 base. CDR3 coding DNA: TGCAGTGCTAGAGCCAGGGGGGGTATGAGCAATCAGCCCCAGCATTTT. It yields the protein CSARARGGMSNQPQHF.

The rearrangement joins TRBV10-3 to TRBJ2-1; 8 nucleotides align to TRBD2. In germline, CDR1 is ENHRY, CDR2 SYGVKD. V shed 8 bases and J 10 bases; nucleotides not matched to a gene: 13. CDR3 length: 14 amino acids. The CDR3: CAIGRPGLGTEQFF. CDR3 nucleotides: TGTGCCATCGGACGACCGGGACTAGGGACCGAGCAGTTCTTC.

The rearrangement links TRBV20-1 to TRBJ2-3; TRBD2 aligns across 11 bases. Per germline, CDR1 DFQATT and CDR2 SNEGSKA (reference sequence). Trimming cost V 6 bases and J 0 bases; bases outside gene matches: 11. The CDR3 has 17 residues. CDR3 nucleotide sequence: TGCAGTGCCCCGTCGGCTAGCGGGGGGTTTAGCACAGATACGCAGTATTTT. Protein product: CSAPSASGGFSTDTQYF.

V and J are TRBV18 and TRBJ2-2, with D hard to call. Trimming took off 0 bases at V and 2 bases at J, with 10 bases between the two ends. The CDR3 contains 16 residues. Germline V gene sequence: CDR1 KGHSH, CDR2 LQKENI. CDR3 region: CASSPPNTINTGELFF. In nucleotides, the CDR3 is TGTGCCAGCTCACCACCGAACACAATAAACACCGGGGAGCTGTTTTTT.

This chain connects TRBV6-6 to TRBJ1-1; a possible D gene is TRBD1 (6 bases). Per germline, CDR1 MNHNY and CDR2 SVGAGI (reference sequence). Trimming stripped 3 bases from V and 3 bases from J, with 8 bases between. The CDR3 contains 13 residues. The CDR3: CASSYTGYTEAFF. The CDR3 DNA sequence: TGTGCCAGCAGTTATACAGGGTACACTGAAGCTTTCTTT.

V is TRBV5-1 and J is TRBJ2-7; 9 positions match TRBD2. With V trimmed by 0 bases and J by 4 bases, 5 bases remained unmatched. This CDR3 spans 15 amino acids. Germline assignment: CDR1 SGHRS and CDR2 YFSETQ. The CDR3 DNA is TGCGCCAGCAGCTTGGACGGGACTAGCAGATACGAGCAGTACTTC. Translated, it gives CASSLDGTSRYEQYF.